This T cell receptor beta chain was sequenced during a study of OX40 agonist ivuxolimab in advanced cancers. Study results and limitations: More expanded clones were seen, on average, in CD8+ T cells than in CD4+. Within 6 weeks, CD4+ and CD8+ blood T cells expanded clonally at 0.1 to 3.0 mg/kg. Also present in some nonresponders was a low level of normalized T-cell clonal expansion.

This CDR3 region has 18 residues. CDR1 and CDR2 (germline): SGHNT, YYREEE (reference sequence). V was pared by 4 bases and J by 4 bases, with 9 bases of the junction left unmatched. At baseline, cycle 4 day 1, and cycle 7 day 1, blood was sampled. TCRdb's table, derived via immunoSEQ multiplex PCR, lists solely in-frame clones and lacks some. The sample consists of nearly 70,000 clones, more than 75% of them appearing once. Of note for this clone: As yet, its antigen is unknown.

The input for sequencing was CD4+ or CD8+ T cells sorted from blood, taken in a trial of the OX40 agonist ivuxolimab. The chain couples TRBV5-4 to TRBJ2-1; TRBD2 matches at 15 bases. This TCR derives from an adult with an advanced solid tumor such as melanoma, head and neck, liver or kidney cancer. The CDR3 here is CASSTGTSGRTIYNEQFF. The CDR3 bases are TGTGCCAGCAGCACCGGGACTAGCGGGAGGACCATTTACAATGAGCAGTTCTTC.